The 4 T cell receptor beta chains listed next were all sequenced from one sample in a study of breast tumors, draining lymph nodes, adjacent tissues. Samples came from axillary lymph nodes draining the breast cancer. Using its own MiXCR run on the multiplex PCR reads, TCRdb lists one record per CDR3 protein. The sample contains around 130,000 distinct CDR3 sequences, approximately 22% of which appear only once. What was sequenced was axillary lymph node tissue. These receptors originate from a female donor with breast cancer. Some clones in this sample may be carry-over from other donors' samples.

At least ten counts were recorded for this clonotype. The rearrangement uses TRBV20-1 and TRBJ1-2, with a tentative D call TRBD1 (6 bases). The germline gives CDR1 DFQATT, CDR2 SNEGSKA (reference sequence). V was trimmed by 0 bases and J by 8 bases, leaving 10 bases between them. There are 12 residues in the CDR3. CDR3 nucleotides: TGCAGTGCTAGAGATCCCGGGGGCGGCTACACCTTC. Its translation: CSARDPGGGYTF.

This clonotype was recorded many times. CDR3 region: CSASRGLGRPYEQYF. Written as DNA, the CDR3 is TGCAGTGCTAGCCGCGGACTAGGGAGGCCCTACGAGCAGTACTTC. This chain joins TRBV20-1 and TRBJ2-7, with 7 bases aligning to TRBD2. Trimming cost V 3 bases and J 2 bases; bases outside gene matches: 10. CDR3 size: 15 residues. The V gene's germline CDR1 is DFQATT and CDR2 SNEGSKA (reference sequence).

This clonotype was counted ten times or more. CDR3 DNA: TGTGCCAGCAGAGTTGGAGGGACGATCCCTGGAAACACCATATATTTT. It encodes CASRVGGTIPGNTIYF. The chain couples TRBV6-1 to TRBJ1-3; D might be TRBD1 (5 bases). The germline V gene has CDR1 MNHNS and CDR2 SASEGT. This CDR3 region has 16 residues. The V gene lost 6 bases and the J gene lost 2 bases, with 17 bases spanning the gap.

This clonotype was counted ten times or more. The chain carries TRBV27 and TRBJ1-2; 8 positions match TRBD1. Germline V gene lookup returns CDR1 MNHEY and CDR2 SMNVEV (reference sequence). Trimming cost V 5 bases and J 8 bases; bases outside gene matches: 16. The CDR3 is 16 amino acids. The CDR3 region is CASSPAGQGMRGGYTF. In nucleotides, the CDR3 is TGTGCCAGCAGTCCCGCTGGACAGGGAATGAGAGGGGGCTACACCTTC.